One and the same sample provided the 31 T cell receptor beta chains below, sequenced in a study of CD8 T cells in ankylosing spondylitis. TCRdb independently ran MiXCR on the 5' RACE reads; one entry per CDR3 protein. In the table there are approximately 31,000 distinct CDR3 sequences, around 30% of which are singletons. The sample was synovial fluid, either unsorted or a sorted T cell fraction (not recorded which). The receptors originated from a male donor with ankylosing spondylitis.

In the case of this clonotype: This clone may be a read error of a much larger clone one base away. The CDR3 end shows no conserved phenylalanine or tryptophan, and so a read error is likely. The gene calls are TRBV2 and TRBJ2-7; TRBD1 matches at 7 bases. CDR3 length: 13 amino acids. V trimming: 6 bases; J trimming: 2 bases; junction bases outside the gene matches: 4. CDR1 is SNHLY and CDR2 is FYNNEI in the germline V gene. DNA for the CDR3: TGTGCCAGCAGGACAGGGATAGCCTACGAGCAGTACGCC. As protein: CASRTGIAYEQYA.

This clonotype was counted a few times. The chain has TRBV15 and TRBJ2-2; D not resolved. The CDR3 spans 16 residues. CDR1 is LNHNV and CDR2 is YYDKDF in the germline V gene (reference sequence). V was pared by 3 bases and J by 1 base, with 12 bases between. The CDR3 nucleotides are TGTGCCACCAGCAGGGGCCAGCGTAAGAACACCGGGGAGCTGTTTTTT. Its translation is CATSRGQRKNTGELFF.

This clonotype was picked up many times. The CDR3 loop reads CASSLRRYEQYV. The CDR3 DNA is TGCGCCAGCAGTCTTAGGAGGTACGAGCAGTACGTC. The genes are TRBV5-1 and TRBJ2-7; TRBD2 might be the D (5 bases). This CDR3 is built from 12 residues. V was shortened by 5 bases and J by 4 bases, with 10 bases between the two germline ends. From germline, CDR1 is SGHRS and CDR2 YFSETQ.

This clonotype was found a few times. The chain links TRBV6-1 to TRBJ2-1; 8 nucleotides line up with TRBD1. In germline, CDR1 is MNHNS, CDR2 SASEGT. CDR3 size: 17 residues. V dropped 0 bases and J dropped 8; count of bases not matched to a gene: 12. CDR3 region: CASSEARAGGFVYEQFF. As DNA, the CDR3 is TGTGCCAGCAGTGAAGCCCGGGCAGGGGGCTTTGTTTATGAGCAGTTCTTC.

The rearrangement links TRBV7-2 to TRBJ1-5; 9 bases are shared with TRBD1. CDR3 length: 14 amino acids. Losses at the gene ends were 8 bases for V and 5 bases for J; bases not matched to a gene: 7. Germline assignment: CDR1 SGHTA and CDR2 FQGNSA. The CDR3 coding sequence is TGTGCCAGCGCGCAGGGACAGGGTTATCAGCCCCAGCATTTT. Amino acid sequence: CASAQGQGYQPQHF. The whole variable domain, filled in from reference TRBV7-2 and TRBJ1-5, reads GAGVSQSPSNKVTEKGKDVELRCDPISGHTALYWYRQSLGQGLEFLIYFQGNSAPDKSGLPSDRFSAERTGGSVSTLTIQRTQQEDSAVYLCASAQGQGYQPQHFGDGTRLSIL.

This clonotype was detected many times. The CDR3 sequence: CASSSSFEQFF. The CDR3 DNA is TGCGCCAGCAGCTCCTCATTTGAGCAGTTCTTC. The chain combines TRBV5-1 with TRBJ2-1; D is ambiguous. V lost 3 bases, J lost 9 bases, and 7 bases lay in between. CDR3 length equals 11 residues. Germline CDR1 reads SGHRS; CDR2 reads YFSETQ.

The V call is TRBV12-3 or TRBV12-4, the J call TRBJ1-2; 8 bases fit TRBD1. The CDR3 loop spans 15 amino acids. The trim removed 7 bases at V and 1 base at J, leaving 8 bases unmatched. CDR3 residues: CASTRGQGLNYGYTF. CDR3 nucleotides: TGTGCCAGCACCAGAGGACAGGGCCTTAACTATGGCTACACCTTC.

Notes on this clonotype: This may be a read error, as it is one base from a much larger clone. The V call is TRBV28, the J call TRBJ2-3; D unclear. The CDR3 covers 15 residues. CDR1 is MDHEN, CDR2 SYDVKM, per germline. The V and J ends lost 4 bases and 2 bases respectively, with 13 bases between them. The chain's CDR3 is CASSSQDSLTDTQYF. The CDR3 bases are TGTGCCAGCAGTTCCCAAGACTCACTCACAGATACGCAGTATTTT.

This clonotype was seen ten or more times. The chain uses TRBV29-1 and TRBJ2-1; no firm D call. Trimming took 0 bases from V and 9 from J, leaving 18 bases between them. The CDR3 contains 15 residues. Germline assignment: CDR1 SQVTM and CDR2 ANQGSEA. In DNA, the CDR3 is TGCAGCGTTGAAGATTTTCTTGGCACTGCCCGTGAGCAGTTCTTC. The encoded protein is CSVEDFLGTAREQFF.

Only a few counts were recorded for this clonotype. This rearrangement joins TRBV3-1 to TRBJ1-2; D not certain. Per the germline V gene, CDR1 is LGHDT and CDR2 is YNNKEL (reference sequence). With 8 bases removed from V and 4 bases from J, the gap between germline ends came to 11 bases. The CDR3 totals 12 residues. The CDR3 loop reads CASAHSGYGYTF. The CDR3 DNA follows: TGTGCCAGCGCCCATAGCGGCTATGGCTACACCTTC. Filled out from reference TRBV3-1 and TRBJ1-2, the complete variable domain reads DTAVSQTPKYLVTQMGNDKSIKCEQNLGHDTMYWYKQDSKKFLKIMFSYNNKELIINETVPNRFSPKSPDKAHLNLHINSLELGDSAVYFCASAHSGYGYTFGSGTRLTVV.

Remarks on this clonotype: A much larger clone differs by one base, so this may be a read error. This sequence joins TRBV20-1 and TRBJ2-7; 11 bases fit TRBD1. With V trimmed by 3 bases and J by 5 bases, 9 bases remained unmatched. Per germline, CDR1 DFQATT and CDR2 SNEGSKA (reference sequence). There are 15 residues in the CDR3. This CDR3 is CSASPGQGARHEQYF. The CDR3 DNA reads TGCAGTGCTAGCCCTGGACAGGGGGCGCGGCACGAGCAGTACTTC.

This clonotype was observed many times. The rearrangement joins TRBV20-1 to TRBJ2-1, with a tentative D call TRBD2 (6 bases). The germline V and J ends were trimmed by 5 bases and 2 bases, with 13 bases remaining between them. The germline gives CDR1 DFQATT, CDR2 SNEGSKA (reference sequence). The CDR3 length is 14 residues. CDR3 DNA sequence: TGCAGTGCTCCAAAGGCGGGACCCTACAATGAGCAGTTCTTC. This encodes CSAPKAGPYNEQFF.

This clonotype was detected only a few times. The chain carries TRBV2 and TRBJ2-7; 7 bases are shared with TRBD2. This CDR3 spans 13 amino acids. CDR1 is SNHLY, CDR2 FYNNEI, per germline. The J segment lost 7 bases and the V segment lost 7 bases, leaving 10 bases of the junction unmatched. As DNA, the CDR3 is TGTGCCAGCACTAGCGGCCCCCTGGTGGAGCAGTACTTC. It codes for CASTSGPLVEQYF.

The chain joins TRBV7-7 to TRBJ2-1; D unclear. Per germline, CDR1 SSHAT and CDR2 FNYEAQ (reference sequence). CDR3 length: 14 residues. V lost 5 bases to trimming and J lost 1 base, with 9 bases between them. The CDR3 spells CASSPLASYNEQFF. CDR3 in DNA: TGTGCCAGCAGCCCCTTAGCATCCTACAATGAGCAGTTCTTC.

This rearrangement joins TRBV13 to TRBJ2-7, with TRBD1 as a possible D gene (6 bases). Trimming took 2 bases from V and 0 from J, leaving 17 bases between them. Germline V gene lookup returns CDR1 PRHDT and CDR2 FYEKMQ (reference sequence). The CDR3 spans 17 residues. The CDR3 here is CASSLHLETGLSYEQYF. In nucleotides, the CDR3 is TGTGCCAGCAGCTTACACTTGGAGACAGGACTCTCCTACGAGCAGTACTTC. Variable domain in full (rest from reference TRBV13 and TRBJ2-7): AAGVIQSPRHLIKEKRETATLKCYPIPRHDTVYWYQQGPGQDPQFLISFYEKMQSDKGSIPDRFSAQQFSDYHSELNMSSLELGDSALYFCASSLHLETGLSYEQYFGPGTRLTVT.

The chain carries TRBV7-9 and TRBJ1-1; D call uncertain. The ends were cut back, 0 bases at V and 4 bases at J, with 3 bases in the middle. The CDR3 consists of 12 residues. Germline assignment: CDR1 SEHNR and CDR2 FQNEAQ (reference sequence). Here the CDR3 reads CASSLASTEAFF. The CDR3 nucleotides read TGTGCCAGCAGCTTAGCAAGCACTGAAGCTTTCTTT.

This clonotype was seen many times. The chain links TRBV12-3 or TRBV12-4 to TRBJ2-1, with D possibly matching TRBD2 (5 bases). The CDR3 runs 12 residues. Trimming pared 3 bases from V and 7 bases from J, leaving 7 bases between. The CDR3 DNA sequence: TGTGCCAGCAGTTTTACGGGGAATGAGCAGTTCTTC. Protein: CASSFTGNEQFF.

The chain joins TRBV4-1 to TRBJ2-7, with D possibly TRBD1 on 6 matching bases. Trimming shortened V by 0 bases and J by 4 bases, and 10 bases separated the two germline ends. The CDR3 has 14 residues. From germline, CDR1 is MGHRA and CDR2 YSYEKL. CDR3 nucleotides: TGCGCCAGCAGCCAAGACAGGGGACCATACGAGCAGTACGTC. As protein: CASSQDRGPYEQYV.

This clonotype occurred a few times. V usage is TRBV11-2 and J usage is TRBJ2-2, with TRBD2 matching over 14 bases. Trimming removed 4 bases from V and 7 bases from J; junction bases left unmatched: 5. The CDR3 has 16 residues. CDR1 and CDR2 (germline): SGHAT, FQNNGV. CDR3 region: CASSSGLAGEYGELFF. CDR3 coding DNA: TGTGCCAGCAGCTCGGGACTAGCGGGAGAGTACGGGGAGCTGTTTTTT.

This chain joins TRBV12-3 or TRBV12-4 and TRBJ2-1; 8 nucleotides agree with TRBD2. V gave up 6 bases and J gave up 5 bases; unmatched junction bases: 15. The CDR3 sequence is 17 residues long. The CDR3 is CASRDGGVAGWDNEQFF. The CDR3 nucleotides are TGTGCCAGCAGGGACGGCGGGGTAGCGGGATGGGACAATGAGCAGTTCTTC.

Many counts were recorded for this clonotype. CDR3 loop: CASSRQASSWKTQYF. Written as DNA, the CDR3 is TGTGCCAGCAGTCGGCAGGCCTCTAGCTGGAAGACCCAGTACTTC. The J gene is TRBJ2-5, the V gene TRBV27; tentative D call: TRBD2 (5 bases). Germline V CDR1 and CDR2: MNHEY, SMNVEV (reference sequence). This CDR3 region has 15 residues. The V end lost 5 bases, the J end lost 6 bases, and 19 bases lay between the germline ends.

This clonotype has more than one count but fewer than ten. The V gene is TRBV2, the J gene TRBJ2-1; 9 positions agree with TRBD1. Trimming removed 6 bases from V and 7 bases from J; junction bases left unmatched: 7. The V gene's germline CDR1 is SNHLY and CDR2 FYNNEI. The CDR3 is 14 amino acids. The CDR3 region has the DNA TGTGCCAGCAGGACCGGGACAGGGTCGAATGAGCAGTTCTTC. Translating it yields CASRTGTGSNEQFF.

V is TRBV19 and J is TRBJ2-1; 7 bases align to TRBD1. The CDR3 totals 15 residues. The germline gives CDR1 LNHDA, CDR2 SQIVND (reference sequence). The J segment lost 3 bases and the V segment lost 5 bases, leaving 7 bases of the junction unmatched. DNA for the CDR3: TGTGCCAGTAGTCCCACAGGGGCGAACTACAATGAGCAGTTCTTC. Translation: CASSPTGANYNEQFF. Filled out from reference TRBV19 and TRBJ2-1, the complete variable domain reads DGGITQSPKYLFRKEGQNVTLSCEQNLNHDAMYWYRQDPGQGLRLIYYSQIVNDFQKGDIAEGYSVSREKKESFPLTVTSAQKNPTAFYLCASSPTGANYNEQFFGPGTRLTVL.

This clonotype turned up a few times. This chain uses TRBV27 with TRBJ2-5; tentatively, D is TRBD1 (5 bases). The CDR3 has 13 amino acids. Germline V gives CDR1 MNHEY, CDR2 SMNVEV (reference sequence). V was pared by 2 bases and J by 3 bases, with 7 bases between. The DNA of the CDR3 is TGTGCCAGCAGTTTAGTAGGGGAAGAGACCCAGTACTTC. Amino acids: CASSLVGEETQYF.

V usage is TRBV7-6 and J usage is TRBJ2-7; TRBD1 is a possible D gene (5 bases). This CDR3 contains 15 residues. CDR1 and CDR2 from the germline V gene are SGHVS and FNYEAQ. V was trimmed by 1 base and J by 5 bases, leaving 15 bases between them. CDR3 sequence reads: CASSLGKGRVNEQYF. The CDR3 DNA is TGTGCCAGCAGCTTAGGCAAAGGCAGGGTGAACGAGCAGTACTTC.

This clonotype was counted many times. The chain has TRBV29-1 and TRBJ2-3, with D perhaps being TRBD1 or TRBD2 (6 bases each). The CDR3 has 16 residues. CDR1 SQVTM and CDR2 ANQGSEA come from the germline V gene. V shed 2 bases and J shed 0 bases, with 15 bases lying between them. The CDR3 DNA reads as TGCAGCGTTGAACTCCCCGGGGGCTCTAGCACAGATACGCAGTATTTT. It codes for CSVELPGGSSTDTQYF.

V usage is TRBV20-1 and J usage is TRBJ2-3; 10 nucleotides line up with TRBD2. The CDR3 spans 15 residues. Per germline, CDR1 DFQATT and CDR2 SNEGSKA (reference sequence). Unmatched junction bases numbered 7, after V lost 5 bases and J lost 2 bases. The CDR3 region is CSARTGTSDTDTQYF. CDR3 DNA: TGCAGTGCTCGTACCGGGACTAGCGACACAGATACGCAGTATTTT.

The chain combines TRBV15 with TRBJ2-1; D could derive from TRBD1 or TRBD2 (5 bases each). The germline V gene has CDR1 LNHNV and CDR2 YYDKDF (reference sequence). The CDR3 runs 16 residues. CDR3 in amino acids: CAVLGERYSEYNEQFF. The DNA for the CDR3 is TGTGCGGTCTTGGGGGAGCGTTACTCCGAATACAATGAGCAGTTCTTC.

This clonotype was found many times. This chain joins TRBV20-1 and TRBJ1-6; D gene ambiguous. Trimming shortened V by 0 bases and J by 6 bases, and 9 bases separated the two germline ends. Germline lookup yields CDR1 DFQATT and CDR2 SNEGSKA (reference sequence). The CDR3 sequence is 14 residues long. The DNA for the CDR3 is TGCAGTGCTAGAGATCGGCTCACTAATTCACCCCTCCACTTT. As protein: CSARDRLTNSPLHF.

The chain has TRBV6-1 and TRBJ2-4, with D unclear. Between the trimmed V and J ends, which lost 3 bases and 5 bases, there was a span of 2 bases. The germline CDR1 and CDR2 sequences are MNHNS and SASEGT. The CDR3 totals 11 residues. The CDR3 DNA reads TGTGCCAGCAGTGACCAAAACATTCAGTACTTC. Translation gives CASSDQNIQYF.

V usage is TRBV28 and J usage is TRBJ2-2; D unclear. This CDR3 is 15 amino acids long. V lost 8 bases and J lost 3, with 16 bases in between. CDR1 is MDHEN and CDR2 is SYDVKM in the germline V gene. The CDR3 nucleotides are TGTGCCAGCCTTCACATCTATGGTGACACCGGGGAGCTGTTTTTT. This encodes CASLHIYGDTGELFF.